Below, 27 T cell receptor beta chains from the same sample are listed, as sequenced in a study of human T cells and chemical hapten exposure. The time point here: pre-sensitization, week 0. Noted treatment: therapeutic diphenylcyclopropenone sensitization with weekly scalp DPC. TCRdb passed the RACE reads through MiXCR, listing each CDR3 protein once. Among about 92,000 distinct CDR3 sequences, about 8.9% were seen once, and the ten largest hold roughly 3.5%. Sequencing was performed on whole blood, taken in connection with sensitization to the hapten diphenylcyclopropenone (DPC). The receptor source for this set is a woman aged 35 to 49 with alopecia areata. Some clones in this sample may be carry-over from other donors' samples.

This clonotype has ten or more counts. This chain uses TRBV27 with TRBJ2-7; D uncertain. V was cut by 7 bases and J by 2 bases, with 15 bases left in between. In germline, CDR1 is MNHEY, CDR2 SMNVEV (reference sequence). The length of the CDR3 is 14 residues. CDR3 bases: TGTGCCAGCATCCGAGACAAGTTTCCCTACGAGCAGTACTTC. Protein product: CASIRDKFPYEQYF.

This clonotype was detected many times. J is TRBJ2-3 and V is TRBV7-9; 7 bases match TRBD1. From germline, CDR1 is SEHNR and CDR2 FQNEAQ (reference sequence). The J segment lost 0 bases and the V segment lost 5 bases, leaving 17 bases of the junction unmatched. The CDR3 is 19 residues long. In DNA, the CDR3 is TGTGCCAGCAGCCTTGGAGCAGGGGGAATCCCACCTAGCACAGATACGCAGTATTTT. This gives the protein CASSLGAGGIPPSTDTQYF.

This clonotype was recorded at least ten times. V gene TRBV20-1 combines with J gene TRBJ2-3; D unresolved. The V gene lost 5 bases and the J gene lost 0 bases, with 6 bases spanning the gap. Germline values: CDR1 DFQATT, CDR2 SNEGSKA (reference sequence). The CDR3 is 12 residues long. Written as DNA, the CDR3 is TGCAGTGCTTTCTATAGCACAGATACGCAGTATTTT. This sequence encodes CSAFYSTDTQYF.

The V call is TRBV10-3, the J call TRBJ2-7, with 11 bases fitting TRBD1. The germline CDR1 and CDR2 sequences are ENHRY and SYGVKD. Trimming cost V 11 bases and J 5 bases; bases outside gene matches: 14. There are 15 residues in the CDR3. The CDR3 DNA sequence: TGTGCCTCCAGGGAGGACAGGGGGCCGAAGAACGAGCAGTACTTC. It encodes CASREDRGPKNEQYF.

The chain joins TRBV3-1 to TRBJ2-1, with a possible D match to TRBD2 (6 bases). This CDR3 contains 15 residues. The ends were cut back, 0 bases at V and 4 bases at J, with 10 bases in the middle. The germline CDR1 and CDR2 sequences are LGHDT and YNNKEL (reference sequence). CDR3 coding DNA: TGTGCCAGCAGCCAAGAAGTGGGGAGGTACAATGAGCAGTTCTTC. Translation gives CASSQEVGRYNEQFF.

This clonotype came up a few times. The V call is TRBV12-3 or TRBV12-4, the J call TRBJ2-3; TRBD2 matches at 11 bases. The CDR3 sequence is 15 residues long. V lost 6 bases and J lost 7; bases outside the gene matches: 9. In nucleotides, the CDR3 is TGTGCCAGCAGCACCCTAGCGGGGGGAGGAAATACGCAGTATTTT. Protein sequence: CASSTLAGGGNTQYF.

In this sample, this clonotype turned up a few times. The chain recombines TRBV6-5 with TRBJ1-1; 7 bases align to TRBD1. The junction had 10 bases not matched to a gene; V was cut back by 1 base and J by 8 bases. Germline CDR1 MNHEY, CDR2 SVGAGI. The CDR3 is 15 amino acids. The CDR3 region is CASSYLDRDLGEAFF. CDR3 bases: TGTGCCAGCAGTTACTTAGACAGGGATTTAGGGGAAGCTTTCTTT.

This clonotype was seen many times. The genes are TRBV7-2 and TRBJ2-5; unclear D gene. V was clipped by 1 base and J by 5 bases, with 5 bases between them. Germline lookup yields CDR1 SGHTA and CDR2 FQGNSA. The CDR3 is 12 residues long. CDR3 DNA: TGTGCCAGCAGCTTAGTTTCGGAGACCCAGTACTTC. Amino acids: CASSLVSETQYF.

This clonotype has ten or more counts. V is TRBV6-2 or TRBV6-3 and J is TRBJ2-2; tentative D call: TRBD1 (5 bases). The germline gives CDR1 MNHEY, CDR2 SVGEGT. The CDR3 consists of 15 residues. Trimming left V 2 bases short and J 3 bases short, with 10 bases between. The chain's CDR3 is CASSYRRADTGELFF. The DNA of the CDR3 is TGTGCCAGCAGTTACCGCAGGGCCGACACCGGGGAGCTGTTTTTT.

This chain joins TRBV6-2 or TRBV6-3 and TRBJ2-7, with 8 bases aligning to TRBD1. The CDR3 is 15 residues long. CDR1 is MNHEY, CDR2 SVGEGT, per germline. V was clipped by 5 bases and J by 4 bases; unmatched bases: 10. The CDR3: CASSTHRTGWYEQYF. The DNA of the CDR3 is TGTGCCAGCAGTACCCACCGGACAGGGTGGTACGAGCAGTACTTC.

This clonotype was seen at least ten times. The J gene is TRBJ2-7, the V gene TRBV18, with 10 positions matching TRBD1. The CDR3 covers 16 residues. CDR1 KGHSH and CDR2 LQKENI come from the germline V gene. The J segment lost 1 base and the V segment lost 4 bases, leaving 7 bases of the junction unmatched. CDR3 coding DNA: TGTGCCAGCTCACTAATCCCGGGACAGGGGTCCTACGAGCAGTACTTC. Translated, it gives CASSLIPGQGSYEQYF. The entire variable domain, with the rest obtained from reference TRBV18 and TRBJ2-7, is as follows: NAGVMQNPRHLVRRRGQEARLRCSPMKGHSHVYWYRQLPEEGLKFMVYLQKENIIDESGMPKERFSAEFPKEGPSILRIQQVVRGDSAAYFCASSLIPGQGSYEQYFGPGTRLTVT.

This clonotype was counted a few times. The rearrangement joins TRBV14 to TRBJ1-3, with D unresolved. Trimming stripped 4 bases from V and 3 bases from J, with 19 bases between. Looked up from germline, CDR1 is SGHDN and CDR2 is FVKESK. This CDR3 is 17 amino acids long. As DNA, the CDR3 is TGTGCCAGCAGCCCCATAGGCGCGGTAGGAAGTGGAAACACCATATATTTT. It is translated as CASSPIGAVGSGNTIYF.

This clonotype was seen at least ten times. The chain employs TRBV4-3 and TRBJ2-7, with D perhaps matching TRBD2 (5 bases). The CDR3 loop spans 13 amino acids. Deletions cut 4 bases from V and 3 bases from J, with 10 bases between. The germline gives CDR1 LGHNA, CDR2 YSLEER. For the CDR3, the DNA is TGCGCCAGCAGCCCTCTTCGGGGCTACGAGCAGTACTTC. This sequence encodes CASSPLRGYEQYF.

This clonotype has just one count. V usage is TRBV7-8 and J usage is TRBJ1-2; D call uncertain. The V gene lost 5 bases and the J gene lost 0 bases, with 7 bases spanning the gap. Germline values: CDR1 SGHVS, CDR2 FQNEAQ. CDR3 length: 13 residues. This CDR3 is CASSGIANYGYTF. As DNA, the CDR3 is TGTGCCAGCAGCGGTATAGCTAACTATGGCTACACCTTC.

The J gene is TRBJ1-5, the V gene TRBV18; D possibly corresponds to TRBD1 (5 bases). There are 15 residues in the CDR3. Trimming pared 3 bases from V and 0 bases from J, leaving 9 bases between. Germline lookup yields CDR1 KGHSH and CDR2 LQKENI. CDR3 sequence: CASSPLGDSNQPQHF. The CDR3 nucleotides read TGTGCCAGCTCACCGCTGGGGGATAGCAATCAGCCCCAGCATTTT.

The rearrangement uses TRBV4-3 and TRBJ2-3, with 7 bases that match TRBD1. The length of the CDR3 is 14 residues. Germline CDR1 and CDR2: LGHNA and YSLEER. The J segment lost 3 bases and the V segment lost 3 bases, leaving 3 bases of the junction unmatched. The CDR3 nucleotides are TGCGCCAGCAGCCAGACAGGGATTACAGATACGCAGTATTTT. Its protein is CASSQTGITDTQYF.

In this sample, this clonotype turned up many times. This rearrangement joins TRBV6-2 or TRBV6-3 to TRBJ1-5; TRBD1 matches 10 bases. Germline assignment: CDR1 MNHEY and CDR2 SVGEGT. The trim removed 0 bases at V and 4 bases at J, leaving 12 bases unmatched. The CDR3 extends over 19 amino acids. The DNA for the CDR3 is TGTGCCAGCAGTTACTCGACCGGCAGGACAGGGGGACCGAATCAGCCCCAGCATTTT. Translated, it gives CASSYSTGRTGGPNQPQHF.

This clonotype was found many times. This chain uses TRBV6-5 with TRBJ2-1, with 8 positions matching TRBD2. Germline-derived CDR1 and CDR2 are MNHEY and SVGAGI. V lost 2 bases to trimming and J lost 4 bases; unmatched junction nucleotides: 4. This CDR3 comprises 15 residues. CDR3: CASSYQRGSYNEQFF. CDR3 coding DNA: TGTGCCAGCAGTTACCAGCGGGGGTCTTACAATGAGCAGTTCTTC.

In its sample, this clonotype was seen many times. The gene calls are TRBV7-2 and TRBJ1-1; D gene uncertain. The CDR3 is made up of 14 amino acids. In germline, CDR1 is SGHTA, CDR2 FQGNSA. The germline V and J ends were trimmed by 5 bases and 2 bases, with 12 bases remaining between them. The CDR3 DNA sequence: TGTGCCAGCAGCCCGGCACCTATTAACACTGAAGCTTTCTTT. Amino acids: CASSPAPINTEAFF.

This chain connects TRBV20-1 to TRBJ1-1, with a weak D call TRBD1 (6 bases). CDR1 and CDR2 (germline): DFQATT, SNEGSKA (reference sequence). The ends were cut back, 6 bases at V and 4 bases at J, with 18 bases in the middle. The CDR3 has 14 residues. The CDR3 sequence is CSATPQGWGTEAFF. The CDR3 nucleotides are TGCAGTGCAACCCCACAGGGTTGGGGCACTGAAGCTTTCTTT.

This clonotype was counted between two and nine times. This chain links TRBV6-5 with TRBJ2-1; 7 nucleotides match TRBD1. Germline lookup yields CDR1 MNHEY and CDR2 SVGAGI. V lost 6 bases and J lost 3; bases outside the gene matches: 11. CDR3 length equals 16 residues. CDR3 sequence: CASRGQTGSYYNEQFF. The CDR3 DNA sequence: TGTGCCAGCAGGGGACAGACAGGATCCTACTACAATGAGCAGTTCTTC.

Note on this clonotype: The germline gene is not matched at one end of the junction; a read error may be the cause. The chain joins TRBV28 to TRBJ2-4, with D perhaps TRBD1 or TRBD2 (5 bases each). CDR3 length: 16 residues. Germline V gene sequence: CDR1 MDHEN, CDR2 SYDVKM. The CDR3 DNA is TGTGCCAGCAGTTCTCACCGGGACCCACAGCAAAACGTTCAGTACTTC. Translating gives CASSSHRDPQQNVQYF.

V gene TRBV7-9 combines with J gene TRBJ2-3; a weak D match, TRBD1 (6 bases). CDR3 length: 15 amino acids. The V end lost 4 bases, the J end lost 7 bases, and 18 bases lay between the germline ends. Germline CDR1 reads SEHNR; CDR2 reads FQNEAQ (reference sequence). CDR3 protein: CASSWGTRGLNTQYF. For the CDR3, the DNA is TGTGCCAGCAGCTGGGGGACACGGGGCCTGAATACGCAGTATTTT. Variable domain in full (rest from reference TRBV7-9 and TRBJ2-3): DTGVSQNPRHKITKRGQNVTFRCDPISEHNRLYWYRQTLGQGPEFLTYFQNEAQLEKSRLLSDRFSAERPKGSFSTLEIQRTEQGDSAMYLCASSWGTRGLNTQYFGPGTRLTVL.

The chain couples TRBV9 to TRBJ2-5, with D tentatively TRBD1 (6 bases). The CDR3 is 14 residues long. CDR1 is SGDLS and CDR2 is YYNGEE in the germline V gene. Trimming removed 2 bases from V and 0 bases from J, with 8 bases in between. CDR3 protein: CASSVRDNQETQYF. The DNA of the CDR3 is TGTGCCAGCAGCGTTAGGGACAACCAAGAGACCCAGTACTTC.

A note on this clonotype: Possible read error: a much larger clone is one base away. The chain employs TRBV10-3 and TRBJ1-1; D might be TRBD1 (5 bases). Germline CDR1 ENHRY, CDR2 SYGVKD. Trimming removed 7 bases from V and 1 base from J, with 7 bases in between. The CDR3 length is 12 residues. The CDR3 sequence: CAIKGWNTEAFF. The CDR3 DNA reads as TGTGCCATCAAGGGGTGGAACACTGAAGCTTTCTTT.

This clonotype was observed a few times. The chain carries TRBV20-1 and TRBJ2-7; D is undetermined. CDR3 length equals 14 residues. V was pared by 0 bases and J by 2 bases, with 11 bases between. Germline V gives CDR1 DFQATT, CDR2 SNEGSKA (reference sequence). The CDR3 nucleotides are TGCAGTGCTAGAGATGTTGCCAGCACCTACGAGCAGTACTTC. It yields the protein CSARDVASTYEQYF.

This clonotype was observed many times. The chain uses TRBV7-9 and TRBJ2-3; perhaps TRBD2 as D (7 bases). V was clipped by 11 bases and J by 2 bases, with 23 bases between them. This CDR3 comprises 16 residues. The germline V gene has CDR1 SEHNR and CDR2 FQNEAQ (reference sequence). The CDR3 loop reads CACNLGAGASTDTQYF. The DNA of the CDR3 is TGTGCCTGCAATCTCGGGGCGGGGGCCTCCACAGATACGCAGTATTTT.